A single sample is the source of the 12 T cell receptor beta chains below, sequenced in a study. TCRdb recomputed calls from the RT-PCR reads with MiXCR, one row per CDR3 protein. In the table there are hundreds of thousands of distinct CDR3 sequences, approximately 15% of which are singletons. Sequencing was performed on memory CD4+ T cells from blood. Receptor source: a female donor in good health, serving as a healthy control.

The table lists this clonotype with many counts. The chain has TRBV6-5 and TRBJ1-4; 10 positions match TRBD1. Germline lookup yields CDR1 MNHEY and CDR2 SVGAGI. The CDR3 has 14 residues. The V and J ends lost 2 bases and 7 bases, in that order; junction bases with no gene match: 1. The CDR3 nucleotides read TGTGCCAGCAGTTACGGGACAGGGGTTGAAAAACTGTTTTTT. Translation gives CASSYGTGVEKLFF.

This clonotype showed up many times. The chain links TRBV24-1 to TRBJ2-7, with D possibly being TRBD1 (5 bases). This CDR3 is 15 amino acids long. Germline V gene data show CDR1 as KGHDR and CDR2 as SFDVKD. With 4 bases removed from V and 6 bases from J, the gap between germline ends came to 18 bases. This chain's CDR3 is CATSEDTVDRPEQYF. The DNA for the CDR3 is TGTGCCACCAGTGAGGATACCGTTGACAGACCCGAGCAGTACTTC.

The chain uses TRBV12-3 or TRBV12-4 and TRBJ1-2; weak D call: TRBD1 (5 bases). The CDR3 contains 14 residues. Trimming pared 1 base from V and 4 bases from J, leaving 10 bases between. The CDR3 nucleotides are TGTGCCAGCAGTTTAGGCAGGGAGTCCTATGGCTACACCTTC. Amino acid sequence: CASSLGRESYGYTF.

This clonotype appeared a single time. The J gene is TRBJ2-6, the V gene TRBV5-1; D unresolved. CDR3 size: 15 residues. Between the trimmed V and J ends, which lost 4 bases and 1 base, there was a span of 9 bases. Germline V gene data show CDR1 as SGHRS and CDR2 as YFSETQ. The CDR3 DNA is TGCGCCAGCAGCATCGATTCTTCTGGGGCCAACGTCCTGACTTTC. This codes for CASSIDSSGANVLTF.

The chain combines TRBV24-1 with TRBJ2-1, with D perhaps assigned TRBD1 or TRBD2 (5 bases each). Looked up from germline, CDR1 is KGHDR and CDR2 is SFDVKD. Trimming left V 1 base short and J 6 bases short, with 12 bases between. CDR3 length: 15 amino acids. The CDR3 protein is CATSDFGIGGNEQFF. CDR3 sequence (DNA): TGTGCCACCAGTGATTTCGGTATTGGGGGCAATGAGCAGTTCTTC.

This clonotype was picked up a small number of times. The chain couples TRBV12-3 or TRBV12-4 to TRBJ2-3; unclear D gene. This CDR3 has 12 amino acids. Trimming stripped 4 bases from V and 5 bases from J, with 7 bases between. For the CDR3, the DNA is TGTGCCAGCAGTTATGGAGAAGATACGCAGTATTTT. The encoded protein is CASSYGEDTQYF.

This clonotype was detected ten times or more. The chain carries TRBV6-5 and TRBJ2-1; 7 bases agree with TRBD2. V was pared by 5 bases and J by 5 bases, with 12 bases of the junction left unmatched. Germline loops: CDR1 MNHEY, CDR2 SVGAGI. The CDR3 loop spans 16 amino acids. Written as DNA, the CDR3 is TGTGCCAGCAGTCGCCCCTCAGCGGGACCAGACAATGAGCAGTTCTTC. Translating gives CASSRPSAGPDNEQFF.

This clonotype was seen a handful of times. The chain is built from TRBV24-1 and TRBJ2-7; TRBD1 agrees at 9 bases. The germline gives CDR1 KGHDR, CDR2 SFDVKD. The trim removed 8 bases at V and 5 bases at J, leaving 9 bases unmatched. The CDR3 sequence is 14 residues long. CDR3 nucleotides: TGTGCCACCAATCCGGGACAGGGTACCGACGAGCAGTACTTC. Translation gives CATNPGQGTDEQYF.

This clonotype was found a few times. The gene calls are TRBV11-1 and TRBJ1-1, with a tentative D call TRBD1 (5 bases). CDR1 is SGHAT and CDR2 is FQDESV in the germline V gene (reference sequence). This CDR3 spans 15 amino acids. V was shortened by 10 bases and J by 0 bases, with 18 bases between the two germline ends. The CDR3 DNA reads TGTGCCATCAACGGAGCCGGACAACTGAACACTGAAGCTTTCTTT. Its translation is CAINGAGQLNTEAFF. The variable domain in full, completed from reference TRBV11-1 and TRBJ1-1, reads EAEVAQSPRYKITEKSQAVAFWCDPISGHATLYWYRQILGQGPELLVQFQDESVVDDSQLPKDRFSAERLKGVDSTLKIQPAELGDSAMYLCAINGAGQLNTEAFFGQGTRLTVV.

This clonotype has a count of ten or more. The V call is TRBV11-2, the J call TRBJ2-1; 8 bases fit TRBD2. Germline V gene sequence: CDR1 SGHAT, CDR2 FQNNGV. The CDR3 loop spans 15 amino acids. With 1 base clipped from V and 3 bases from J, the junction kept 2 bases outside the gene matches. The CDR3 DNA reads TGTGCCAGCAGCTTAGGACTAGCGAACTACAATGAGCAGTTCTTC. It is translated as CASSLGLANYNEQFF.

This clonotype was observed many times. The chain is built from TRBV20-1 and TRBJ2-7; the D gene is possibly TRBD2 (5 bases). V was shortened by 0 bases and J by 2 bases, with 11 bases between the two germline ends. Germline loops: CDR1 DFQATT, CDR2 SNEGSKA (reference sequence). This CDR3 comprises 14 residues. CDR3 loop: CSARDRPGTYEQYF. CDR3 nucleotides: TGCAGTGCTAGAGATCGGCCGGGAACCTACGAGCAGTACTTC.

This clonotype was seen only a few times. V is TRBV25-1 and J is TRBJ2-2, with D possibly TRBD1 on 5 matching bases. This CDR3 is 15 amino acids long. Trimming stripped 7 bases from V and 2 bases from J, with 14 bases between. Germline V CDR1 and CDR2: MGHDK, SYGVNS. CDR3 protein: CASIPSRVNTGELFF. The CDR3, as DNA: TGTGCCAGCATCCCTTCCAGGGTAAACACCGGGGAGCTGTTTTTT. The full variable domain, completed using reference TRBV25-1 and TRBJ2-2, is EADIYQTPRYLVIGTGKKITLECSQTMGHDKMYWYQQDPGMELHLIHYSYGVNSTEKGDLSSESTVSRIRTEHFPLTLESARPSHTSQYLCASIPSRVNTGELFFGEGSRLTVL.